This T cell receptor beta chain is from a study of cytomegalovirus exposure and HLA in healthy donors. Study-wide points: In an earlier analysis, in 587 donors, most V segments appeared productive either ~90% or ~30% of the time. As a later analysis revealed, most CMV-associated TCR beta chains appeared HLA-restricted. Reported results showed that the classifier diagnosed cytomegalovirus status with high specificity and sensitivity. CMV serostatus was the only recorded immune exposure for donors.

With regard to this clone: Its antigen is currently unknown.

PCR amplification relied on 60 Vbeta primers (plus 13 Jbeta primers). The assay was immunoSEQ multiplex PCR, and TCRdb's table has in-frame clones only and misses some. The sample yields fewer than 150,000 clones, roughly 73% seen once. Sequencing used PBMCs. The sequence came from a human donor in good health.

CDR3 bases: TGTGGAACTAAACGGTCCTCGAACACTGAAGCTTTCTTT. It encodes CGTKRSSNTEAFF. This rearrangement joins TRBV7-2 to TRBJ1-1; D is unresolved. Looked up from germline, CDR1 is SGHTA and CDR2 is FQGNSA. This CDR3 has 13 residues. Looking up the rest from reference TRBV7-2 and TRBJ1-1 gives the full variable domain: GAGVSQSPSNKVTEKGKDVELRCDPISGHTALYWYRQSLGQGLEFLIYFQGNSAPDKSGLPSDRFSAERTGGSVSTLTIQRTQQEDSAVYLCGTKRSSNTEAFFGQGTRLTVV.